What follows are 8 T cell receptor beta chains derived from one specimen sequenced in a study of shared clonotypes between healthy human individuals. Assay used: immunoSEQ multiplex PCR; TCRdb lists only in-frame clones, some missing. The sample has millions of clones, approximately 94% seen once. Selected positively for CCR7 and CD45RO-negative, naive CD8 cells excluded terminally differentiated effector memory CD45RA+ cells. The sample consisted of naive CD8+ T cells from PBMCs. The receptors stem from a man aged 18 to 30 in good health. Some clones in this sample may be carry-over from other donors' samples.

This chain connects TRBV10-3 to TRBJ2-1; D possibly corresponds to TRBD2 (6 bases). V shed 8 bases and J shed 6 bases, with 17 bases lying between them. Germline values: CDR1 ENHRY, CDR2 SYGVKD. The CDR3 spans 14 residues. Here the CDR3 reads CAISRDQTLNEQFF. The DNA of the CDR3 is TGTGCCATCTCGCGGGATCAAACCCTCAATGAGCAGTTCTTC.

This chain uses TRBV19 with TRBJ1-2; TRBD1 matches at 9 bases. V lost 10 bases to trimming and J lost 6 bases; unmatched junction nucleotides: 6. This CDR3 is built from 12 residues. Looked up from germline, CDR1 is LNHDA and CDR2 is SQIVND (reference sequence). CDR3: CAISDRGHGYTF. CDR3 in DNA: TGTGCCATTTCGGACAGGGGACATGGCTACACCTTC. The complete variable domain, with remaining parts taken from reference TRBV19 and TRBJ1-2, reads DGGITQSPKYLFRKEGQNVTLSCEQNLNHDAMYWYRQDPGQGLRLIYYSQIVNDFQKGDIAEGYSVSREKKESFPLTVTSAQKNPTAFYLCAISDRGHGYTFGSGTRLTVV.

The J gene is TRBJ2-7, the V gene TRBV27, with 8 bases aligning to TRBD1. CDR1 is MNHEY and CDR2 is SMNVEV in the germline V gene (reference sequence). CDR3 size: 15 residues. The V segment lost 4 bases and the J segment 3 bases; nucleotides outside the gene matches: 8. The chain's CDR3 is CASSYPGTGIYEQYF. CDR3 DNA sequence: TGTGCCAGCAGTTACCCCGGGACAGGTATCTACGAGCAGTACTTC.

The chain has TRBV25-1 and TRBJ2-1, with D perhaps assigned TRBD1 or TRBD2 (6 bases each). Per germline, CDR1 MGHDK and CDR2 SYGVNS. The CDR3 length is 13 residues. Trimming removed 8 bases from V and 5 bases from J, with 13 bases in between. The CDR3 sequence is CASAPGGHNEQFF. CDR3 DNA: TGTGCCAGCGCCCCCGGGGGCCACAATGAGCAGTTCTTC.

For this clone: Different DNA sequences within this sample yield the same CDR3. The chain links TRBV27 to TRBJ2-7; 7 bases line up with TRBD1. CDR3 length: 14 amino acids. The ends lost 3 bases at V and 0 bases at J; junction bases unmatched: 2. Germline assignment: CDR1 MNHEY and CDR2 SMNVEV (reference sequence). CDR3 nucleotides: TGTGCCAGCAGTTTTAGGGACAGCTCCTACGAGCAGTACTTC. Translation: CASSFRDSSYEQYF.

The count of this clone is one. The rearrangement uses TRBV9 and TRBJ1-4; no clear D. Germline-derived CDR1 and CDR2 are SGDLS and YYNGEE. V dropped 4 bases and J dropped 5 bases, with 6 bases sitting between them. The CDR3 consists of 12 residues. CDR3 region: CASSQDNEKLFF. The CDR3 DNA sequence: TGTGCCAGCAGCCAGGACAATGAAAAACTGTTTTTT. Drawing the rest from reference TRBV9 and TRBJ1-4, the complete variable domain is DSGVTQTPKHLITATGQRVTLRCSPRSGDLSVYWYQQSLDQGLQFLIQYYNGEERAKGNILERFSAQQFPDLHSELNLSSLELGDSALYFCASSQDNEKLFFGSGTQLSVL.

This chain connects TRBV13 to TRBJ1-3; D gene uncertain. Germline-derived CDR1 and CDR2 are PRHDT and FYEKMQ (reference sequence). The CDR3 is 12 amino acids. The V end was cut by 5 bases, the J end by 8 bases, with 10 bases between. The CDR3 protein is CASSAHRDTIYF. CDR3 nucleotides: TGTGCCAGCAGCGCCCACAGAGACACCATATATTTT.

About this clone itself: Within the sample, other DNA sequences also encode this same CDR3. The rearrangement joins TRBV7-9 to TRBJ2-1; D gene uncertain. The CDR3 consists of 10 residues. V dropped 5 bases and J dropped 7 bases, with 3 bases sitting between them. Germline assignment: CDR1 SEHNR and CDR2 FQNEAQ (reference sequence). The CDR3 coding sequence is TGTGCCAGCAGCGTTAATGAGCAGTTCTTC. Its translation: CASSVNEQFF.